The 22 T cell receptor beta chains reported below all come from one sample, sequenced in a study of OX40 agonist ivuxolimab in advanced cancers. Libraries were prepared by immunoSEQ multiplex PCR; TCRdb keeps only in-frame clonotypes and omits some of them. The profile covers roughly 68,000 clones, with roughly 88% appearing a single time and around 8.3% taken by the ten largest. Sequencing was performed on CD4+ or CD8+ T cells sorted from blood, taken in a trial of the OX40 agonist ivuxolimab. These receptors came from an adult with an advanced solid tumor such as melanoma, head and neck, liver or kidney cancer.

The chain employs TRBV30 and TRBJ2-7; D possibly matches TRBD1 or TRBD2 (5 bases each). The germline CDR1 and CDR2 sequences are GTSNPN and SVGIG (reference sequence). The germline V and J ends were trimmed by 5 bases and 5 bases, with 10 bases remaining between them. This CDR3 is built from 11 residues. The CDR3: CAWGRGDEQYF. CDR3 sequence (DNA): TGTGCCTGGGGAAGAGGGGACGAGCAGTACTTC.

This clone was observed once. This sequence joins TRBV27 and TRBJ1-5; 7 positions agree with TRBD1. Looked up from germline, CDR1 is MNHEY and CDR2 is SMNVEV (reference sequence). The trim removed 6 bases at V and 6 bases at J, leaving 5 bases unmatched. The CDR3 runs 13 residues. The CDR3 loop is CASSLQGSQPQHF. CDR3 nucleotide sequence: TGTGCCAGCAGCCTACAGGGGAGTCAGCCCCAGCATTTT.

The chain combines TRBV11-2 with TRBJ2-5; D is undetermined. Per germline, CDR1 SGHAT and CDR2 FQNNGV. V gave up 5 bases and J gave up 5 bases, with 9 bases separating them. The CDR3 spans 12 residues. The chain's CDR3 is CASSSGGETQYF. The CDR3 region has the DNA TGTGCCAGCAGCAGTGGCGGCGAGACCCAGTACTTC.

V is TRBV25-1 and J is TRBJ2-1; D may be TRBD2 (6 bases). V dropped 4 bases and J dropped 10 bases, with 14 bases sitting between them. Germline V gives CDR1 MGHDK, CDR2 SYGVNS. The CDR3 contains 13 residues. The CDR3 spells CASSVQGGGEQFF. CDR3 coding DNA: TGTGCCAGCAGTGTCCAGGGAGGTGGGGAGCAGTTCTTC.

A note on this clone: Distinct nucleotide sequences in the sample also encode this CDR3. V usage is TRBV19 and J usage is TRBJ2-7; D is unresolved. This CDR3 is 11 amino acids long. V was trimmed by 6 bases and J by 4 bases, leaving 7 bases between them. From germline, CDR1 is LNHDA and CDR2 SQIVND (reference sequence). The chain's CDR3 is CASSNLYEQYF. The CDR3 coding sequence is TGTGCCAGTAGCAACCTTTACGAGCAGTACTTC.

The chain is built from TRBV11-2 and TRBJ1-4; D remains ambiguous. CDR1 and CDR2 from the germline V gene are SGHAT and FQNNGV. The CDR3 is 15 residues long. Trimming removed 2 bases at V and 5 bases at J, with 12 bases between. The CDR3 protein is CASSLFLGLNEKLFF. The CDR3 DNA reads TGTGCCAGCAGCTTATTTCTCGGCCTCAATGAAAAACTGTTTTTT.

As concerns this clone: The germline gene is not matched at one end of the junction; a read error may be the cause. This sequence joins TRBV29-1 and TRBJ2-5; possibly TRBD1 for D (5 bases). CDR3 length: 13 amino acids. Germline V gives CDR1 SQVTM, CDR2 ANQGSEA. The CDR3 is CSVEGHGQDTQYF. The CDR3 nucleotides read TGCAGCGTTGAGGGGCACGGCCAAGATACCCAGTACTTC.

The table lists this clone with a count of one. The rearrangement links TRBV11-3 to TRBJ1-1, with TRBD1 matching over 9 bases. Germline assignment: CDR1 SGHNT and CDR2 YENEEA. V was pared by 2 bases and J by 0 bases, with 4 bases of the junction left unmatched. The CDR3 is made up of 16 amino acids. CDR3 DNA: TGTGCCAGCAGCTTACCGGGACAGGGTATGAACACTGAAGCTTTCTTT. It is translated as CASSLPGQGMNTEAFF.

The chain employs TRBV5-1 and TRBJ2-5; D not certain. The CDR3 extends over 14 amino acids. Germline CDR1 and CDR2: SGHRS and YFSETQ. Deletions cut 1 base from V and 1 base from J, with 8 bases between. This chain's CDR3 is CASSLRSSQETQYF. CDR3 sequence (DNA): TGCGCCAGCAGCTTGAGGTCGAGCCAAGAGACCCAGTACTTC.

The rearrangement links TRBV18 to TRBJ1-5, with unresolved D. The CDR3 loop spans 15 amino acids. Germline loops: CDR1 KGHSH, CDR2 LQKENI. V lost 1 base and J lost 4, with 11 bases in between. CDR3 loop: CASSPRVRTNQPQHF. Here the CDR3 DNA reads TGTGCCAGCTCACCACGAGTCCGTACAAATCAGCCCCAGCATTTT.

This chain uses TRBV6-5 with TRBJ2-7, with TRBD2 matching 9 bases. Trimming removed 6 bases from V and 2 bases from J; junction bases left unmatched: 5. CDR1 and CDR2 (germline): MNHEY, SVGAGI. The CDR3 is made up of 14 amino acids. The CDR3: CASSPSGEPYEQYF. DNA for the CDR3: TGTGCCAGCAGCCCTAGCGGGGAGCCCTACGAGCAGTACTTC.

V gene TRBV10-3 combines with J gene TRBJ2-7, with D possibly matching TRBD1 (6 bases). This CDR3 contains 14 residues. The V end lost 3 bases, the J end lost 2 bases, and 11 bases lay between the germline ends. Germline V gene data show CDR1 as ENHRY and CDR2 as SYGVKD. Here the CDR3 DNA reads TGTGCCATCAGTGACGGGACAACCCCCTACGAGCAGTACTTC. It codes for CAISDGTTPYEQYF.

In the case of this clone: This sample includes further DNA sequences coding for the same CDR3. V usage is TRBV5-1 and J usage is TRBJ2-7; D is perhaps TRBD1 or TRBD2 (5 bases each). This CDR3 has 14 residues. CDR1 is SGHRS and CDR2 is YFSETQ in the germline V gene. With 0 bases removed from V and 2 bases from J, the gap between germline ends came to 9 bases. The CDR3 DNA reads TGCGCCAGCAGCTTGGAAGAGGGACCCTACGAGCAGTACTTC. Translated, it gives CASSLEEGPYEQYF.

This clone showed up just once. This sequence joins TRBV18 and TRBJ1-6; D is uncertain. The CDR3 is made up of 15 amino acids. Germline CDR1 KGHSH, CDR2 LQKENI. V was clipped by 2 bases and J by 10 bases, with 15 bases between them. CDR3 DNA sequence: TGTGCCAGCTCACCATCTAAGGAAGGGTACTCACCCCTCCACTTT. Protein: CASSPSKEGYSPLHF.

This chain links TRBV15 with TRBJ1-4, with D possibly TRBD1 on 6 matching bases. CDR3 size: 14 residues. The germline V and J ends were trimmed by 11 bases and 4 bases, with 17 bases remaining between them. CDR1 and CDR2 (germline): LNHNV, YYDKDF (reference sequence). CDR3 nucleotide sequence: TGTGCCTCCTCCCCCGGGACAAGTAATGAAAAACTGTTTTTT. This codes for CASSPGTSNEKLFF.

The chain joins TRBV7-9 to TRBJ2-1; 12 nucleotides agree with TRBD2. The CDR3 consists of 16 residues. Germline CDR1 is SEHNR and CDR2 is FQNEAQ (reference sequence). The J segment lost 9 bases and the V segment lost 5 bases, leaving 11 bases of the junction unmatched. The chain's CDR3 is CASSKLAGGPLFEQFF. The CDR3 bases are TGTGCCAGCAGCAAACTAGCGGGGGGCCCCCTCTTTGAGCAGTTCTTC.

The chain has TRBV11-3 and TRBJ2-3, with TRBD2 as a possible D gene (6 bases). CDR1 SGHNT and CDR2 YENEEA come from the germline V gene. The length of the CDR3 is 17 residues. Trimming removed 5 bases at V and 2 bases at J, with 20 bases between. This CDR3 is CASSLGVQERATDTQYF. The CDR3 nucleotides read TGTGCCAGCAGCCTAGGCGTGCAGGAGCGGGCCACAGATACGCAGTATTTT. Filled out from reference TRBV11-3 and TRBJ2-3, the complete variable domain reads EAGVVQSPRYKIIEKKQPVAFWCNPISGHNTLYWYLQNLGQGPELLIRYENEEAVDDSQLPKDRFSAERLKGVDSTLKIQPAELGDSAVYLCASSLGVQERATDTQYFGPGTRLTVL.

The chain is built from TRBV7-3 and TRBJ2-1, with D perhaps given as TRBD1 or TRBD2 (6 bases each). The CDR3 extends over 13 amino acids. Trimming shortened V by 8 bases and J by 7 bases, and 15 bases separated the two germline ends. CDR1 is SGHTA, CDR2 FQGTGA, per germline. Here the CDR3 DNA reads TGTGCCAGCGCCGGGGGCGCGGGGAATGAGCAGTTCTTC. It translates to CASAGGAGNEQFF.

The rearrangement uses TRBV7-9 and TRBJ2-2; D remains ambiguous. Germline V gene lookup returns CDR1 SEHNR and CDR2 FQNEAQ (reference sequence). The CDR3 sequence is 15 residues long. Trimming shortened V by 3 bases and J by 4 bases, and 12 bases separated the two germline ends. The CDR3 DNA is TGTGCCAGCAGCTTCGGGTACGGGTCCACCGGGGAGCTGTTTTTT. This translates into CASSFGYGSTGELFF.

The V and J genes are TRBV19 and TRBJ1-5; D is undetermined. V was cut by 8 bases and J by 10 bases, with 18 bases left in between. CDR1 and CDR2 from the germline V gene are LNHDA and SQIVND (reference sequence). The CDR3 extends over 13 amino acids. In DNA form, the CDR3 reads TGTGCCAGTCGTGATGGGGTTTATTTCCCCCAGCATTTT. This translates into CASRDGVYFPQHF. Full variable domain (remainder filled in from reference TRBV19 and TRBJ1-5): DGGITQSPKYLFRKEGQNVTLSCEQNLNHDAMYWYRQDPGQGLRLIYYSQIVNDFQKGDIAEGYSVSREKKESFPLTVTSAQKNPTAFYLCASRDGVYFPQHFGDGTRLSIL.

The CDR3 sequence is CASSLGGTSSNQPQHF. DNA of the CDR3: TGTGCCAGCAGCTTGGGGGGCACGAGTTCTAATCAGCCCCAGCATTTT. The chain combines TRBV5-4 with TRBJ1-5; a possible D gene is TRBD1 (5 bases). Germline CDR1 SGHNT, CDR2 YYREEE (reference sequence). The CDR3 spans 16 residues. With 0 bases removed from V and 4 bases from J, the gap between germline ends came to 14 bases.

A few counts support this clone. The chain employs TRBV12-2 and TRBJ2-1; TRBD1 was called by the table and not checked on the DNA. TRBV12-2 is recorded as a pseudogene. The CDR3 is made up of 11 amino acids. CDR3 amino acids: CASRSGSEQFF. As DNA, the CDR3 is TGTGCAAGTCGTTCAGGATCCGAGCAGTTCTTC.